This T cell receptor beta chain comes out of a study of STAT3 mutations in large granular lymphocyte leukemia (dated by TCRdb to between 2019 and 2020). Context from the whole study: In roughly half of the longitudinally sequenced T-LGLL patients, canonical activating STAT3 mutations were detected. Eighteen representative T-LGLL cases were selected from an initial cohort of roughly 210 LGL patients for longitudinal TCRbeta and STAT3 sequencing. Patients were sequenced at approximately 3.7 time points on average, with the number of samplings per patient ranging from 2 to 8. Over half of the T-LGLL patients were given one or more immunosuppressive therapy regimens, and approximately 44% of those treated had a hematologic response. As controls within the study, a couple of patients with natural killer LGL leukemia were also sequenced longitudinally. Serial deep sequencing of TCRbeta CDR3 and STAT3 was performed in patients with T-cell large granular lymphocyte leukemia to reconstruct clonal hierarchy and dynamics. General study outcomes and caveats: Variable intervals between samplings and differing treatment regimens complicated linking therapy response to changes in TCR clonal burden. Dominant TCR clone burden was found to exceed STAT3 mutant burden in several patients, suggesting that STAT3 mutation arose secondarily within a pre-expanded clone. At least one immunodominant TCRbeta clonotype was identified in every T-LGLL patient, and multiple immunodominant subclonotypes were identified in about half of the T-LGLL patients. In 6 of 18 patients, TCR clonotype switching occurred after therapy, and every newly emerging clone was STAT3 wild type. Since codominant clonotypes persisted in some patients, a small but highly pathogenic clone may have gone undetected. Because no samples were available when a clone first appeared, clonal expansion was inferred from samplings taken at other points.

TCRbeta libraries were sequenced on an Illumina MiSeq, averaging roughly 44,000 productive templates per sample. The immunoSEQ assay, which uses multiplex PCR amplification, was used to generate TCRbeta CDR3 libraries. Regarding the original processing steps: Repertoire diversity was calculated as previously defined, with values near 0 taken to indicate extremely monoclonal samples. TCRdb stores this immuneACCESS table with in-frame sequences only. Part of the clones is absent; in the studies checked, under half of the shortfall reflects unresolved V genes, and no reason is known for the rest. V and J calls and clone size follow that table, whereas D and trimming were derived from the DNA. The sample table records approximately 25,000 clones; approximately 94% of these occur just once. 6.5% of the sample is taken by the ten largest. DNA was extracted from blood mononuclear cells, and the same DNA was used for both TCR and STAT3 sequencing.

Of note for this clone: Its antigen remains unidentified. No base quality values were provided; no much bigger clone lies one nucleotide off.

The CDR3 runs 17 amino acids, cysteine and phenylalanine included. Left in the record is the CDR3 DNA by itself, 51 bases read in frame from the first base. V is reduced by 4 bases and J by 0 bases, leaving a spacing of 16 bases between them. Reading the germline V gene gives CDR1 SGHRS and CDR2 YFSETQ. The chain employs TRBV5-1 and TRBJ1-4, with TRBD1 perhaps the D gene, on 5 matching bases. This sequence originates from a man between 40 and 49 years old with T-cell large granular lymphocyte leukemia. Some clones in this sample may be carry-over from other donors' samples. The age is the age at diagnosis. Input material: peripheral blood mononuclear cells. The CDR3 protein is CASSLGLIGATNEKLFF. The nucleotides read TGCGCCAGCAGCCTGGGCTTAATAGGGGCAACTAATGAAAAACTGTTTTTT.